Below, 23 T cell receptor beta chains from the same sample are listed, as sequenced in a study of blood T cell repertoires in COVID-19. Sequencing used immunoSEQ multiplex PCR; TCRdb keeps in-frame clones, though not all of them. The sample gives 80,000 to 100,000 clones, about 80% of which show up once; about a tenth is in the top ten. The sequenced sample consisted of peripheral blood. The receptors derive from a man between 65 and 79 years old with active or convalescent COVID-19.

This chain connects TRBV12-3 or TRBV12-4 to TRBJ2-7, with a possible D match to TRBD2 (5 bases). V was trimmed by 6 bases and J by 2 bases, leaving 11 bases between them. CDR3 length: 13 residues. The CDR3 sequence is CASSNGDTYEQYF. The CDR3 region has the DNA TGTGCCAGCAGCAACGGGGATACCTACGAGCAGTACTTC.

The chain recombines TRBV7-8 with TRBJ1-1; no clear D. V dropped 1 base and J dropped 5 bases, with 8 bases sitting between them. CDR3 length: 13 residues. Looked up from germline, CDR1 is SGHVS and CDR2 is FQNEAQ. The CDR3 protein is CASSLVPGTEAFF. The CDR3 nucleotides read TGTGCCAGCAGCTTAGTTCCGGGGACTGAAGCTTTCTTT.

The V and J genes are TRBV29-1 and TRBJ1-2; 7 positions match TRBD1. In germline, CDR1 is SQVTM, CDR2 ANQGSEA. The CDR3 runs 12 residues. V shed 4 bases, J shed 5 bases, and the junction held 4 bases outside the gene matches. CDR3 sequence (DNA): TGCAGCGTTGGGGACAGCCTGTATGGCTACACCTTC. It translates to CSVGDSLYGYTF.

This rearrangement joins TRBV5-1 to TRBJ2-3, with TRBD2 matching 15 bases. Trimming at V came to 4 bases and at J to 3 bases, leaving 6 bases not matched to a gene. The CDR3 consists of 17 residues. Per germline, CDR1 SGHRS and CDR2 YFSETQ. CDR3 region: CASSHGGTSGGTDTQYF. CDR3 sequence (DNA): TGCGCCAGCAGCCACGGTGGGACTAGCGGGGGGACAGATACGCAGTATTTT.

The genes are TRBV7-6 and TRBJ2-3; weak D call: TRBD1 (5 bases). CDR3 length equals 14 residues. V lost 5 bases and J lost 5, with 14 bases in between. Germline CDR1 and CDR2: SGHVS and FNYEAQ. CDR3 protein: CASSPVREGDTQYF. CDR3 DNA: TGTGCCAGCAGCCCGGTCAGGGAAGGAGATACGCAGTATTTT.

The rearrangement joins TRBV10-3 to TRBJ2-1, with unresolved D. The germline V and J ends were trimmed by 6 bases and 0 bases, with 12 bases remaining between them. The germline gives CDR1 ENHRY, CDR2 SYGVKD. The CDR3 spans 15 residues. The CDR3 spells CAIRDGETSYNEQFF. In DNA form, the CDR3 reads TGTGCCATCAGAGACGGAGAAACCTCCTACAATGAGCAGTTCTTC.

In nucleotides, the CDR3 is TGTGCCAGCAGCCAGGCTAAACTAGCGACCCTCCATTATTTT. This encodes CASSQAKLATLHYF. This chain connects TRBV3-1 (or the pseudogene TRBV3-2) to TRBJ2-3; 7 bases align to TRBD2. Germline V lookup: CDR1 LGHDT, CDR2 YNNKEL (reference sequence). V shed 3 bases, J shed 15 bases, and the junction held 15 bases outside the gene matches. The length of the CDR3 is 14 residues.

V gene TRBV19 combines with J gene TRBJ1-5; possible D gene TRBD1, 5 bases. Germline loops: CDR1 LNHDA, CDR2 SQIVND (reference sequence). This CDR3 region has 14 residues. Trimming cost V 5 bases and J 3 bases, with 11 bases left between them. The CDR3 coding sequence is TGTGCCAGTAGTTTAACAGGACACAATCAGCCCCAGCATTTT. This encodes CASSLTGHNQPQHF. The whole variable domain, filled in from reference TRBV19 and TRBJ1-5, reads DGGITQSPKYLFRKEGQNVTLSCEQNLNHDAMYWYRQDPGQGLRLIYYSQIVNDFQKGDIAEGYSVSREKKESFPLTVTSAQKNPTAFYLCASSLTGHNQPQHFGDGTRLSIL.

V usage is TRBV30 and J usage is TRBJ2-5, with a weak D call TRBD1 (6 bases). CDR1 is GTSNPN and CDR2 is SVGIG in the germline V gene (reference sequence). This CDR3 has 13 residues. The V and J ends lost 4 bases and 0 bases respectively, with 9 bases between them. The CDR3 DNA sequence: TGTGCCTGGATCGGACAGTACCAAGAGACCCAGTACTTC. It translates to CAWIGQYQETQYF.

V gene TRBV6-5 combines with J gene TRBJ2-2; perhaps TRBD2 as D (6 bases). The CDR3 has 13 amino acids. Germline CDR1 MNHEY, CDR2 SVGAGI. Deletions cut 2 bases from V and 6 bases from J, with 7 bases between. The CDR3 DNA reads as TGTGCCAGCAGTTACGCGGGGTCCGGGGAGCTGTTTTTT. Protein sequence: CASSYAGSGELFF.

The chain employs TRBV15 and TRBJ2-1; 7 nucleotides match TRBD2. CDR1 is LNHNV, CDR2 YYDKDF, per germline (reference sequence). V trimming: 1 base; J trimming: 8 bases; junction bases outside the gene matches: 8. This CDR3 contains 15 residues. The CDR3: CATSRAGDYGYEQFF. The CDR3 region has the DNA TGTGCCACCAGCAGAGCCGGGGACTACGGCTATGAGCAGTTCTTC.

J is TRBJ1-5 and V is TRBV6-5; D remains ambiguous. The CDR3 is 13 residues long. Trimming removed 11 bases from V and 4 bases from J, with 15 bases in between. In germline, CDR1 is MNHEY, CDR2 SVGAGI. CDR3 bases: TGTGCCGCCCGAGAGGCCTTAAATCAGCCCCAGCATTTT. This codes for CAAREALNQPQHF.

The rearrangement links TRBV14 to TRBJ2-7; 7 bases align to TRBD1. The germline V gene has CDR1 SGHDN and CDR2 FVKESK. This CDR3 region has 12 residues. Germline trimming cut 6 bases from V and 5 bases from J; bases unmatched to any gene: 4. The CDR3 loop is CASSHRGNEQYF. CDR3 DNA: TGTGCCAGCAGTCACAGGGGAAACGAGCAGTACTTC.

This CDR3 reads CASSAGLAAFDTQYF. DNA for the CDR3: TGCGCCAGCAGCGCCGGACTAGCGGCATTTGATACGCAGTATTTT. The chain recombines TRBV5-1 with TRBJ2-3, with 10 bases matching TRBD2. In germline, CDR1 is SGHRS, CDR2 YFSETQ. The CDR3 covers 15 residues. V lost 4 bases to trimming and J lost 6 bases; unmatched junction nucleotides: 8.

As DNA, the CDR3 is TGTGCCAGCAGCCCCAATAGCGGGGGGGGAAATGAGCAGTTCTTC. Its protein product is CASSPNSGGGNEQFF. This chain connects TRBV7-6 to TRBJ2-1; 11 bases align to TRBD2. With 5 bases clipped from V and 7 bases from J, the junction kept 7 bases outside the gene matches. CDR3 length: 15 amino acids. CDR1 is SGHVS and CDR2 is FNYEAQ in the germline V gene.

The chain employs TRBV30 and TRBJ1-2; 7 bases line up with TRBD1. Per the germline V gene, CDR1 is GTSNPN and CDR2 is SVGIG (reference sequence). After removal of 4 bases from V and 0 bases from J, the junction contained 5 bases not matched to a gene. The CDR3 covers 14 residues. CDR3 residues: CAWKGAGANYGYTF. The CDR3 bases are TGTGCCTGGAAGGGGGCCGGAGCTAACTATGGCTACACCTTC.

V and J are TRBV11-2 and TRBJ2-4, with D tentatively TRBD2 (7 bases). The CDR3 is 16 amino acids. In germline, CDR1 is SGHAT, CDR2 FQNNGV. Trimming took 7 bases from V and 1 from J, leaving 17 bases between them. This chain's CDR3 is CASTPWGGPAKNIQYF. For the CDR3, the DNA is TGTGCCAGCACCCCCTGGGGGGGGCCGGCCAAAAACATTCAGTACTTC.

The chain couples TRBV7-2 to TRBJ1-2; TRBD1 aligns across 10 bases. CDR1 is SGHTA and CDR2 is FQGNSA in the germline V gene. The CDR3 runs to 15 residues. With V trimmed by 5 bases and J by 3 bases, 6 bases remained unmatched. The CDR3 DNA sequence: TGTGCCAGCAGCCCGGGACAGGGGAGGTACTATGGCTACACCTTC. Translating it yields CASSPGQGRYYGYTF.

The chain has TRBV15 and TRBJ1-6; no definite D call. The CDR3 consists of 14 residues. Trimming left V 0 bases short and J 11 bases short, with 11 bases between. Germline V gene sequence: CDR1 LNHNV, CDR2 YYDKDF (reference sequence). CDR3 nucleotide sequence: TGTGCCACCAGCAGAGAGGGCCCACGGACACCCCTCCACTTT. Its protein product is CATSREGPRTPLHF.

This chain uses TRBV5-4 with TRBJ1-5, with 8 bases identical to TRBD1. The CDR3 runs 16 residues. In germline, CDR1 is SGHNT, CDR2 YYREEE (reference sequence). V was pared by 9 bases and J by 2 bases, with 13 bases of the junction left unmatched. The CDR3 reads CATSGGQGGGNQPQHF. The CDR3 nucleotides are TGTGCCACCTCAGGTGGACAGGGAGGAGGCAATCAGCCCCAGCATTTT.

This chain uses TRBV29-1 with TRBJ1-1; 8 bases align to TRBD1. CDR1 and CDR2 (germline): SQVTM, ANQGSEA. Trimming at V came to 7 bases and at J to 5 bases, leaving 6 bases not matched to a gene. The CDR3 has 12 amino acids. CDR3 coding DNA: TGCAGCGCCGGACAGGGAGGGACTGAAGCTTTCTTT. Its translation is CSAGQGGTEAFF.

This clone was picked up a small number of times. This chain uses TRBV7-8 with TRBJ1-4; a weak D match, TRBD1 (5 bases). Germline CDR1 and CDR2: SGHVS and FQNEAQ. The V end lost 5 bases, the J end lost 5 bases, and 6 bases lay between the germline ends. This CDR3 spans 12 amino acids. The CDR3 DNA sequence: TGTGCCAGCAGCGGGGCCAATGAAAAACTGTTTTTT. This codes for CASSGANEKLFF.

This clone was observed once. This rearrangement joins TRBV7-2 to TRBJ1-1; the D is unclear. This CDR3 region has 15 residues. V lost 0 bases and J 1 base, leaving 9 bases between the germline ends. The V gene's germline CDR1 is SGHTA and CDR2 FQGNSA. The CDR3 DNA is TGTGCCAGCAGCTTAGCGGGCAGCTCGAACACTGAAGCTTTCTTT. Translation: CASSLAGSSNTEAFF.